This TCR beta chain was captured by sequencing in a study of blood T cell repertoires in COVID-19. On the study more broadly: The United States, Italy and Spain supplied acute and convalescent COVID-19 samples.

Only in-frame clones appear in the TCRdb table, and some are missing; sequencing was by immunoSEQ multiplex PCR. The data contain more than 350,000 clones, around 87% of them singletons. Patients at the Seattle site were enrolled during active infection and followed longitudinally. Sequencing used peripheral blood. The clonotype originates from a woman in her 30s with COVID-19, enrolled during active disease.

The CDR3 DNA follows: TGCAGCGTTGAACTAGCGGGCCAAGAGACCCAGTACTTC. Translating gives CSVELAGQETQYF. The chain couples TRBV29-1 to TRBJ2-5; 8 bases are shared with TRBD2. Unmatched junction bases numbered 0, after V lost 2 bases and J lost 1 base. Germline V lookup: CDR1 SQVTM, CDR2 ANQGSEA. This CDR3 has 13 residues.